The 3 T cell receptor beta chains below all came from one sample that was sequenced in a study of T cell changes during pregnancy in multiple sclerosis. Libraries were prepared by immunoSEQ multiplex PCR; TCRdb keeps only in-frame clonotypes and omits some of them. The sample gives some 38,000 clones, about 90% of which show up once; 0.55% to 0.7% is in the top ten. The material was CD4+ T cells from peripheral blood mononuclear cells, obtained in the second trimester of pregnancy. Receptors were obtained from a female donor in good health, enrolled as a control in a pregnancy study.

The CDR3 here is CASSLDRGNEQFF. The CDR3 DNA sequence: TGTGCCAGCAGCTTAGACAGGGGCAATGAGCAGTTCTTC. The rearrangement joins TRBV11-3 to TRBJ2-1; D possibly corresponds to TRBD1 (6 bases). The germline CDR1 and CDR2 sequences are SGHNT and YENEEA. Trimming stripped 0 bases from V and 6 bases from J, with 6 bases between. CDR3 length equals 13 residues.

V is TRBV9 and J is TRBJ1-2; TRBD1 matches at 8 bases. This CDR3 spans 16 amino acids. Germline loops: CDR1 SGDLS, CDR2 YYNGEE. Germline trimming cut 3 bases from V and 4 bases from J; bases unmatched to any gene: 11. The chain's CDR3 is CASSGMRDRRIYGYTF. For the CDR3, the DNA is TGTGCCAGCAGCGGCATGAGGGACAGGCGAATCTATGGCTACACCTTC.

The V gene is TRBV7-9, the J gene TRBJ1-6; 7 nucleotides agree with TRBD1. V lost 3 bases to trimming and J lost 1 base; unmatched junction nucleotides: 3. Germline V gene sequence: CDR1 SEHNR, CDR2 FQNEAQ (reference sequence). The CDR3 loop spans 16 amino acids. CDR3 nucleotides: TGTGCCAGCAGCTTGGGGGACAGATCCTATAATTCACCCCTCCACTTT. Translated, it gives CASSLGDRSYNSPLHF.